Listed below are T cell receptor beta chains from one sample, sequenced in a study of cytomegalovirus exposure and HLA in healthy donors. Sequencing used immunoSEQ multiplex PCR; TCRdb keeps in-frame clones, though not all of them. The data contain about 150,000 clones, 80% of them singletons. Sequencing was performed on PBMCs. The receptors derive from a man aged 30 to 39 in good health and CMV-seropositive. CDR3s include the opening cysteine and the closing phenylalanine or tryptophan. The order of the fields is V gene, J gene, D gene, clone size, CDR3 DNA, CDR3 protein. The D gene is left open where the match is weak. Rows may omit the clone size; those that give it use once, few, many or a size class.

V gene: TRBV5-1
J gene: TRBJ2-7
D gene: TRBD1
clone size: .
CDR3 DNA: TGCGCCAGCAGCCGATCTACAGGGGAAAAACCCTACGAGCAGTACTTC
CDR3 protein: CASSRSTGEKPYEQYF

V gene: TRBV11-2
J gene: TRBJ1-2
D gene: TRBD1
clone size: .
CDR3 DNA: TGTGCCAGCAGCTTGAGGGACAGGGATTCTAACTATGGCTACACCTTC
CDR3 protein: CASSLRDRDSNYGYTF

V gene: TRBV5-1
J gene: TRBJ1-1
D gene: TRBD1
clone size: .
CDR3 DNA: TGCGCCAGCAGCGGGGGACAGGGTGGTGACACTGAAGCTTTCTTT
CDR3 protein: CASSGGQGGDTEAFF

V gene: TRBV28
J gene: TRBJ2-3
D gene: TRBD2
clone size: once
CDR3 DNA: TGTGCCAGCAGTCCCCTACCTAGCGGGAGTGTGGCAGATACGCAGTATTTT
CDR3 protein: CASSPLPSGSVADTQYF

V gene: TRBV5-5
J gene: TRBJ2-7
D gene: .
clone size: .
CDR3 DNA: TGTGCCAGCACCTCGTCTGGGGGCCACGAGCAGTACTTC
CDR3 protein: CASTSSGGHEQYF

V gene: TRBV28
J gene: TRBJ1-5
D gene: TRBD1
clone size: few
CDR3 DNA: TGTGCCAGCAGGGGGACAGGGGAACAGCCCCAGCATTTT
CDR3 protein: CASRGTGEQPQHF

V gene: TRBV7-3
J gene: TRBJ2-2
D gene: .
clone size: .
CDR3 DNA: TGTGCCAGCAGCCCAGGACTACCTTACACCGGGGAGCTGTTTTTT
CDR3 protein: CASSPGLPYTGELFF

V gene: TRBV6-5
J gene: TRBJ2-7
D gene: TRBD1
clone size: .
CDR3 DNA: TGTGCCAGCAGACCGGACAGGGTTTCTTCCTACGAGCAGTACTTC
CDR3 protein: CASRPDRVSSYEQYF

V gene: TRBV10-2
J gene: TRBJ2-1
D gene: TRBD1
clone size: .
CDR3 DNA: TGCGCCACAACCGACAGGGGCAGAGGCAATGAGCAGTTCTTC
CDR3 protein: CATTDRGRGNEQFF

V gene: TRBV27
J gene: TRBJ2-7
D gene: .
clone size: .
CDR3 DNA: TGTGCCAGCAGTTTAGCAAGCGGCCTAACCTACGAGCAGTACTTC
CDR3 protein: CASSLASGLTYEQYF

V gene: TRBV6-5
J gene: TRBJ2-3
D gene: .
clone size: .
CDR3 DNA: TGTGCCAGCATTTCGCCAGGGACAGATACGCAGTATTTT
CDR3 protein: CASISPGTDTQYF

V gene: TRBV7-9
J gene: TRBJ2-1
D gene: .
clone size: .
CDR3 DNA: TGTGCCAGCAGCTTATTAAGCGGCGCGGGAAGTCTTTACAATGAGCAGTTCTTC
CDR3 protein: CASSLLSGAGSLYNEQFF

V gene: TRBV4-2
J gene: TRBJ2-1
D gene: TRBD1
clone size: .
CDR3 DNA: TGTGCCAGCAGCCAGGGGACCGGGACAGGACACTACAATGAGCAGTTCTTC
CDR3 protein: CASSQGTGTGHYNEQFF

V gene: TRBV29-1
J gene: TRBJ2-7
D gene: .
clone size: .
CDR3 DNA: TGCAGCGTTGAACTGTTCTACGAGCAGTACTTC
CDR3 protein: CSVELFYEQYF

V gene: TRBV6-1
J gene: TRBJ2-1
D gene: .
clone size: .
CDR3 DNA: TGTGCCAGCCCCCGAGGGGGACACCTGTACAATGAGCAGTTCTTC
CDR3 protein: CASPRGGHLYNEQFF

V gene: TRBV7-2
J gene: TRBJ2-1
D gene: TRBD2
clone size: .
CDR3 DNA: TGTGCCAGCACCTTAGCGGGAGGGCCTTACAATGAGCAGTTCTTC
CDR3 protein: CASTLAGGPYNEQFF

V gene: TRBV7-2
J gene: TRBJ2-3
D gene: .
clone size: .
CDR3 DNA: TGTGCCAGCAGCACCCCCAGACTAGTGTCAGATACGCAGTATTTT
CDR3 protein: CASSTPRLVSDTQYF

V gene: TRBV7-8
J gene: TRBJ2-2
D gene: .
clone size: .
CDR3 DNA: TGTGCCAGCAGCTTCTCTTTGGGGCACTCCGGCACCGGGGAGCTGTTTTTT
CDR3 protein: CASSFSLGHSGTGELFF

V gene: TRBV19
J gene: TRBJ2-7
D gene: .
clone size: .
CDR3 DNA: TGTGCCACCCAACAGGGACGGGGCTACGAGCAGTACTTC
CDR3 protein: CATQQGRGYEQYF

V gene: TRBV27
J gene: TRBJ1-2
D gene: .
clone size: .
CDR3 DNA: TGTGCCAGCAGTCTCCGCCCTCGGGGGGGCTACACCTTC
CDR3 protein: CASSLRPRGGYTF

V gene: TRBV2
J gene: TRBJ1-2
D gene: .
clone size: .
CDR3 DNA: TGTGCCAGCAGTGAACGGTGGTTATACACCTTC
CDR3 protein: CASSERWLYTF

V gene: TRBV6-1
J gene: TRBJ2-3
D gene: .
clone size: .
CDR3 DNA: TGTGCCAGCCGCGAAGGAGGTACGCAGTATTTT
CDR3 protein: CASREGGTQYF

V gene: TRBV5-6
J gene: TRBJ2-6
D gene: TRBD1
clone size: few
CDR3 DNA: TGTGCCAGCAGCGCATACAGGGGGCTAATGTCTGGGGCCAACGTCCTGACTTTC
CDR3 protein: CASSAYRGLMSGANVLTF

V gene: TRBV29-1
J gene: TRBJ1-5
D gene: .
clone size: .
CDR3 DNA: TGCAGCGCTGGGGCAGAGGACAGCAATCAGCCCCAGCATTTT
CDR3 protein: CSAGAEDSNQPQHF

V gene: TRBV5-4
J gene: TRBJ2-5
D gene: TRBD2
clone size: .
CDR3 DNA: TGTGCCAGCAGCTTGGAGTGGGCGGGAGATGAAGAGACCCAGTACTTC
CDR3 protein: CASSLEWAGDEETQYF

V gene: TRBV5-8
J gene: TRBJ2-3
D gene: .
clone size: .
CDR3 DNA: TGTGCCAGCAGCTTGACCAGGGTCACAGATACGCAGTATTTT
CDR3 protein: CASSLTRVTDTQYF

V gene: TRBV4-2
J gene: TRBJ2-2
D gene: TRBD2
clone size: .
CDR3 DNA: TGTGCCAGCAGCCAAGAATGGGGGGGGAACACCGGGGAGCTGTTTTTT
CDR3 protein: CASSQEWGGNTGELFF

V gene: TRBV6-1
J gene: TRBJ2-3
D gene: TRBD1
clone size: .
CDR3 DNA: TGTGCCAGCAGACCGGGACAGGGGGCTAATACGCAGTATTTT
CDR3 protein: CASRPGQGANTQYF

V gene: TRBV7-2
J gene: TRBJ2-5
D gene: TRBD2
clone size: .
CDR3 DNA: TGTGCCAGCAGCTTAGGGGCCAGCGGGGCGGGCGGGACCCAGTACTTC
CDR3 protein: CASSLGASGAGGTQYF

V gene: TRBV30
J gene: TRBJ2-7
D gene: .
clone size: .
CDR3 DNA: TGTGCCTGGAGTGTACGGGCCAGGGGACCCTACGAGCAGTACTTC
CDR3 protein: CAWSVRARGPYEQYF

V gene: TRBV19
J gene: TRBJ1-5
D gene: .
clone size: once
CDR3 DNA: TGTGCCAGTAGTGTCTTCGAGAGCAATCAGCCCCAGCATTTT
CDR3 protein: CASSVFESNQPQHF

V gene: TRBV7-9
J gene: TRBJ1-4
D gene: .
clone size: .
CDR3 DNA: TGTGCCAGCGGCCCGGGAGGACACCGTAATGAAAAACTGTTTTTT
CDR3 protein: CASGPGGHRNEKLFF

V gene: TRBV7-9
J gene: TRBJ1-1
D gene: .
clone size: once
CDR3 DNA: TGTGCCAGCAGCTTAGAGGTTGGGTACAGGCAGGGCACTGAAGCTTTCTTT
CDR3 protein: CASSLEVGYRQGTEAFF

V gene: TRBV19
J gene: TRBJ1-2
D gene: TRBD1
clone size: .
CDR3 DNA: TGTGCCAGTAGTATAGTTGGGACAGGCTATGGCTACACCTTC
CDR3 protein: CASSIVGTGYGYTF

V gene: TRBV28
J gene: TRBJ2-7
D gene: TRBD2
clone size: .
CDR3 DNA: TGTGCCAGCCGGACTAGCTACGAGCAGTACTTC
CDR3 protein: CASRTSYEQYF

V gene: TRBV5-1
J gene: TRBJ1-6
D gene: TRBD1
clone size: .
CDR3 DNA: TGCGCCAGCAGCACCGGACAGGGGTCTATAAATTCACCCCTCCACTTT
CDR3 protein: CASSTGQGSINSPLHF

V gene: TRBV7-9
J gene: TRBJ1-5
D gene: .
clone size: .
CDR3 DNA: TGTGCCAGCAGCCTTGGACAGCCAAATCAGCCCCAGCATTTT
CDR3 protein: CASSLGQPNQPQHF

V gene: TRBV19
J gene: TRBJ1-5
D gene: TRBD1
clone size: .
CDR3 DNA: TGTGCCAGCAGCACCATTCCGGGACAGGGCTTCTTGGGGGGCAATCAGCCCCAGCATTTT
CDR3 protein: CASSTIPGQGFLGGNQPQHF

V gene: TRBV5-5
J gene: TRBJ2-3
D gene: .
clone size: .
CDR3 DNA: TGTGCCAGCAGCTTGACAGGGCTACGCACAGATACGCAGTATTTT
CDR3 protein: CASSLTGLRTDTQYF

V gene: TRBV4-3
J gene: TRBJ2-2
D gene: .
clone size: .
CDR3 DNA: TGCGCCAGCAGCCAAGGGGACTTAAGGAACGGGGAGCTGTTTTTT
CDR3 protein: CASSQGDLRNGELFF

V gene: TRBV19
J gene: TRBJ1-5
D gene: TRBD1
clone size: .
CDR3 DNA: TGTGCCAGCACTCTAAGGGGACAGGGGATGAGAGGCAATCAGCCCCAGCATTTT
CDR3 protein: CASTLRGQGMRGNQPQHF

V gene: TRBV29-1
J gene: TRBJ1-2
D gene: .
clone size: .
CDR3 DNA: TGCAGCGCAAAATACAGGGCGTATGGCTACACCTTC
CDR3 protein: CSAKYRAYGYTF

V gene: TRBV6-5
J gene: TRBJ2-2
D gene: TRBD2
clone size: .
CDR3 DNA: TGTGCCAGCAGTTTCGCGGGAGCTTCGAACACCGGGGAGCTGTTTTTT
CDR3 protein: CASSFAGASNTGELFF

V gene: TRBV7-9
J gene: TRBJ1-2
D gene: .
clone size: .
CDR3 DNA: TGTGCCAGCAGCCCGACAGGAACCTATGGCTACACCTTC
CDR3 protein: CASSPTGTYGYTF

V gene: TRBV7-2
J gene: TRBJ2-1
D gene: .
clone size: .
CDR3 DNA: TGTGCCAGCAGCTTAATGGTCGGTCCTCACTACAATGAGCAGTTCTTC
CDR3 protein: CASSLMVGPHYNEQFF

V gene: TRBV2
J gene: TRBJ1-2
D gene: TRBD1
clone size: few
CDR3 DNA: TGTGCCAGCACGGGGGACAGTCGGCGCTACACCTTC
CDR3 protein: CASTGDSRRYTF

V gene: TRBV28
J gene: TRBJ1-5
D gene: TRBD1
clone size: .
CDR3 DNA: TGTGCCAGCAGTCCAAGTCCTGGGACAGGGAAGTATCAGCCCCAGCATTTT
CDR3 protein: CASSPSPGTGKYQPQHF

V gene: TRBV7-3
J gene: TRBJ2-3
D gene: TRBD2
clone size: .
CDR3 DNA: TGTGCCAGCAGCCCCGGGGCCCGACTAGCGATGGCAGATACGCAGTATTTT
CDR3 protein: CASSPGARLAMADTQYF

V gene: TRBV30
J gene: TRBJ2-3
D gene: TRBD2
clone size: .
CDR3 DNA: TGTGCCTGGAACCGCGGGGGGGCCGGCACAGATACGCAGTATTTT
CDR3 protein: CAWNRGGAGTDTQYF

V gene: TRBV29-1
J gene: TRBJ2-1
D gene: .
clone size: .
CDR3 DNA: TGCAGCGTTGAAACCCCGGGGGACTTCGGTCAGTTCTTC
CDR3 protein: CSVETPGDFGQFF

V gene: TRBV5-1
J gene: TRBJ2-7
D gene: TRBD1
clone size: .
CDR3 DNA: TGCGCCAGCAGCCAATCGGGACAGGGGCCGTACGAGCAGTACTTC
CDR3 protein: CASSQSGQGPYEQYF

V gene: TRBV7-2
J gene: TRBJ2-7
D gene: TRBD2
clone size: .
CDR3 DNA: TGTGCCAGCAGCCGGGCTCGAGTAGCGGGATCGGAAGAGCAGTACTTC
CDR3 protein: CASSRARVAGSEEQYF

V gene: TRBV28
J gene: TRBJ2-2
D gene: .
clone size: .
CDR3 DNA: TGTGCCAGCAGTTTGTCAGGGGTCGCAAACACCGGGGAGCTGTTTTTT
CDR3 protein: CASSLSGVANTGELFF

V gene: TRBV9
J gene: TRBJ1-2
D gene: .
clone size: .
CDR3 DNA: TGTGCCAGCAGCCCTACGACAGGCTCTAGGGGCTACACCTTC
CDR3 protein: CASSPTTGSRGYTF